The clone carrying this TCR beta chain was detected only once. Patients in Seattle were enrolled during active infection, then followed longitudinally. TCRdb's table, derived via immunoSEQ multiplex PCR, lists solely in-frame clones and lacks some. The table shows around 210,000 clones, with roughly 85% occurring only once. This specimen comes from a study of blood T cell repertoires in COVID-19. Overall study: T cells, B-cell-depleted T cells, or PBMCs supplied cDNA or gDNA.

The junction had 8 bases not matched to a gene; V was cut back by 5 bases and J by 4 bases. The CDR3 spans 14 residues. Germline V CDR1 and CDR2: SQVTM, ANQGSEA. The sequence came from a man aged 50-59 years with COVID-19, enrolled during active disease. J is TRBJ2-1 and V is TRBV29-1; TRBD1 matches 7 bases. Sequenced material: peripheral blood. The CDR3 protein is CSVTTGASYNEQFF. As DNA, the CDR3 is TGCAGCGTTACTACAGGGGCCTCTTACAATGAGCAGTTCTTC.